In this sample, the clone carrying this T cell receptor (beta chain) turned up many times. TCR cDNA molecules each carried a unique molecular identifier. TCRdb analysed the 5' RACE reads with MiXCR anew, one entry per CDR3 protein. There are about 120,000 distinct CDR3 sequences in the sample; approximately 12% occur only once, and 16% lies in the top ten. Time point specified: blood at routine non-recurrence follow-up after resection. Whole RNA obtained from tumor, nontumor lung or frozen PBMC underwent sequencing without sorting. Germline values: CDR1 SQVTM, CDR2 ANQGSEA. CDR3 length: 14 amino acids. V was pared by 4 bases and J by 0 bases, with 9 bases between. The sample belongs to a study of spatial heterogeneity in lung cancer. Study overall: PBMC samples from follow-up, when available, were sequenced at a median of approximately 24 months post-resection.

Specimen: PBMCs, collected at follow-up. The genes are TRBV29-1 and TRBJ2-2; possible D gene TRBD1, 5 bases. This TCR was sampled from a male donor with early-stage non-small cell lung cancer. The CDR3 spells CSVVGPPNTGELFF. Written as DNA, the CDR3 is TGCAGCGTTGTGGGGCCGCCGAACACCGGGGAGCTGTTTTTT.